This T cell receptor beta chain derives from a study of T cells expressing NK-cell markers. Whole-study context: Researchers got TCR beta repertoires out of sorted CD3+CD56+NKG2C+, CD3+CD56+NKG2C- and CD3+CD56-NKG2C+ T cells. Within the sequenced cohort of eight donors, seven exhibited HCMV seropositivity and one was seronegative.

Regarding the study as a whole: These clonotypes also led the CD3+CD56-NKG2C+ fraction in several donors.

This CDR3 is built from 13 residues. Germline V lookup: CDR1 MNHNS, CDR2 SASEGT. In regard to this clonotype: Antigen specificity is unknown.

Libraries used 5'RACE template switching adding universal primer site and UMIs. No DNA is given; TCRdb re-called the 5' RACE reads and lists each CDR3 protein once. In all, the sample yields 200,000 to 300,000 distinct CDR3 sequences. The origin of this receptor is a young man in good health. The V call is TRBV6-1, the J call TRBJ2-7; TCRdb's D call, TRBD1, is unchecked because there is no DNA. Sequenced input: blood T cells: a sorted CD56 or NKG2C T cell subset, CD4+ or CD8+ T cells, or bulk PBMC T cells (not recorded which). The CDR3 here is CASTEGARNEQYF.